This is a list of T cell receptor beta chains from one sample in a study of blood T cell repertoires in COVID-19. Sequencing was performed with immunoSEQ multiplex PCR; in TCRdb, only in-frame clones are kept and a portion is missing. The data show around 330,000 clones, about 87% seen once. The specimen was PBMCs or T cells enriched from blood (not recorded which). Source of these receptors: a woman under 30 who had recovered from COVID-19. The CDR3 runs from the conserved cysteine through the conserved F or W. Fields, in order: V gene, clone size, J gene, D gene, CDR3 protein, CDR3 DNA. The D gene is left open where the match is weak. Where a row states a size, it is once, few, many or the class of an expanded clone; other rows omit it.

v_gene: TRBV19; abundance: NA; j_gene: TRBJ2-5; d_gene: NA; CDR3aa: CASSYGGEETQYF; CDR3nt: TGTGCCAGTAGTTACGGAGGGGAAGAGACCCAGTACTTC
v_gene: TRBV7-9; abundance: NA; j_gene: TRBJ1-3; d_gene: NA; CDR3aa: CASSFIKQGLMAGNTIYF; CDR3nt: TGTGCCAGCAGCTTCATCAAACAGGGTCTTATGGCTGGAAACACCATATATTTT
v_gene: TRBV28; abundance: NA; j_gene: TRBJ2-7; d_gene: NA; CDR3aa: CASSQSQGRKYF; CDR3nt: TGTGCCAGCAGCCAGTCACAGGGTAGGAAGTACTTC
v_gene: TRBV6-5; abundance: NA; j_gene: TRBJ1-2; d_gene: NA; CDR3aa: CASSYSGQGGDPSF; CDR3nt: TGTGCCAGCAGTTACTCCGGCCAGGGCGGGGACCCCTCCTTC
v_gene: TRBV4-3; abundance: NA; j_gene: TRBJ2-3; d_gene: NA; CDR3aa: CASSQDDRGRSDTQYF; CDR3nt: TGCGCCAGCAGCCAAGATGATAGGGGCAGGTCAGATACGCAGTATTTT
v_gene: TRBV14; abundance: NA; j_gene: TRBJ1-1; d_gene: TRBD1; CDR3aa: CASSQRFPDRGRLFTEAFF; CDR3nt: TGTGCCAGCAGCCAACGATTTCCGGACAGGGGGCGGCTATTCACTGAAGCTTTCTTT
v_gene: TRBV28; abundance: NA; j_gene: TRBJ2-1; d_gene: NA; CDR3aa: CASSSDRGWLAGSDEQFF; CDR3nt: TGTGCCAGCAGTTCGGACAGGGGATGGCTAGCGGGTTCAGATGAGCAGTTCTTC
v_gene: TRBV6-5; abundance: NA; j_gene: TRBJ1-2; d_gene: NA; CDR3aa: CASSYSRARAYTF; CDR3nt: TGTGCCAGCAGTTACTCCCGGGCCAGGGCCTACACCTTC
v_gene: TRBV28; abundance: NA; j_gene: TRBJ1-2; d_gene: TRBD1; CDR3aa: CASSSGTGVPYGYTF; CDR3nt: TGTGCCAGCAGTTCCGGGACAGGGGTCCCCTATGGCTACACCTTC
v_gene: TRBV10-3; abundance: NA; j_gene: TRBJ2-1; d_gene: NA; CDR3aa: CAISDGREGEQFF; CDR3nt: TGTGCCATCAGTGATGGCAGGGAAGGTGAGCAGTTCTTC
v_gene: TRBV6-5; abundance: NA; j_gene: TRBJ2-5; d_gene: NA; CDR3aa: CASSYSGPQETQYF; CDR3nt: TGTGCCAGCAGTTATTCAGGGCCCCAAGAGACCCAGTACTTC
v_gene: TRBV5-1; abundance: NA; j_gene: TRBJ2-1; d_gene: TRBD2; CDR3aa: CASSPGRVAGATYNEQFF; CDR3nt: TGCGCCAGCAGCCCCGGGAGGGTAGCGGGGGCCACCTACAATGAGCAGTTCTTC
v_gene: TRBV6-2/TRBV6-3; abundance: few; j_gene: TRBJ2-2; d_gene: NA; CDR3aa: CASSRGLASGELFF; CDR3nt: TGTGCCAGCAGTAGGGGGTTGGCATCCGGGGAGCTGTTTTTT
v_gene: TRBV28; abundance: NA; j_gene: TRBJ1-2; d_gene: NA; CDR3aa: CASSLLAVRDYYGYTF; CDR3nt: TGTGCCAGCAGTCTCCTCGCCGTTCGGGACTACTATGGCTACACCTTC
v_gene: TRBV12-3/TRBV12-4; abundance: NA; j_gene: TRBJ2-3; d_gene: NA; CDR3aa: CASSGGVRDTQYF; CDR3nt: TGTGCCAGCAGTGGAGGGGTTCGAGATACGCAGTATTTT
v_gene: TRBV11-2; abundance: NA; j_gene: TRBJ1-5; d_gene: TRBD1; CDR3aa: CASSLGQGEQPQHF; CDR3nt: TGTGCCAGCAGCTTAGGACAGGGGGAGCAGCCCCAGCATTTT
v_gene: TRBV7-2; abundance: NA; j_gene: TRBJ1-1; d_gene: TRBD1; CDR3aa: CASSLVGQGNTEAFF; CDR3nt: TGTGCCAGCAGCTTAGTGGGACAGGGGAACACTGAAGCTTTCTTT
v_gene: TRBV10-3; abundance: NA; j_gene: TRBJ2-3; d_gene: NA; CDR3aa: CAISVKGPGGSTDTQYF; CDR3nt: TGTGCCATCAGTGTAAAGGGTCCTGGGGGGAGCACAGATACGCAGTATTTT
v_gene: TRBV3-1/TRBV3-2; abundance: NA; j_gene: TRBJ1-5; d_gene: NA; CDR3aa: CASSQDHSRNQPQHF; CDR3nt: TGTGCCAGCAGCCAAGATCACTCCCGCAATCAGCCCCAGCATTTT
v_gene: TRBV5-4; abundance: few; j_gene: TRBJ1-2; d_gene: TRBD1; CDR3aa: CASSLGQGLYGYTF; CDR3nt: TGTGCCAGCAGCCTGGGACAGGGACTCTATGGCTACACCTTC
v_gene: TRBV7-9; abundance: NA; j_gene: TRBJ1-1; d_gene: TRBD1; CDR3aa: CASSWGQATAEAFF; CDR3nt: TGTGCCAGCAGCTGGGGACAGGCGACCGCTGAAGCTTTCTTT
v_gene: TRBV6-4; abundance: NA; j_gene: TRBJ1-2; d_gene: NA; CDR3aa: CASSDSYRVEYGYTF; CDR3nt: TGTGCCAGCAGTGACTCTTACAGGGTGGAGTATGGCTACACCTTC
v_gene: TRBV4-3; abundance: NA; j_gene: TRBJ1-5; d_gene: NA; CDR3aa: CASSQDRVRSNQPQHF; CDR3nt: TGCGCCAGCAGCCAAGACAGGGTTCGGAGCAATCAGCCCCAGCATTTT
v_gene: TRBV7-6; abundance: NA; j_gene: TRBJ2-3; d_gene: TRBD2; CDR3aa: CATSGLAGGRRADTQYF; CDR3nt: TGTGCCACTTCTGGACTAGCGGGGGGCCGGCGAGCGGATACGCAGTATTTT
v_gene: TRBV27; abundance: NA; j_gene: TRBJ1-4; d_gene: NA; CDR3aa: CASSHRATNEKLFF; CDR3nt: TGTGCCAGCAGTCACAGGGCTACTAATGAAAAACTGTTTTTT